The 22 T cell receptor beta chains in this list originate from one sample, sequenced in a study of blood T cell repertoires in COVID-19. Repertoires were generated with immunoSEQ multiplex PCR, while TCRdb's copy carries only in-frame clones and drops some. Altogether 150,000 or so clones are present, roughly 89% being singletons, with the ten largest covering around 5%. Sequenced: peripheral blood. The receptors come from a human donor in a cohort sampled during active COVID-19.

The genes are TRBV28 and TRBJ2-3, with TRBD2 as a possible D gene (6 bases). CDR1 and CDR2 from the germline V gene are MDHEN and SYDVKM. The CDR3 runs to 18 residues. V was cut by 2 bases and J by 4 bases, with 22 bases left in between. CDR3 bases: TGTGCCAGCAGTTTAAAAGCGGGCCAAGTGGGGAAACCAGATACGCAGTATTTT. It translates to CASSLKAGQVGKPDTQYF.

V usage is TRBV11-3 and J usage is TRBJ2-1; D not certain. CDR1 is SGHNT, CDR2 YENEEA, per germline. CDR3 size: 11 residues. V was cut by 3 bases and J by 7 bases, with 4 bases left in between. Written as DNA, the CDR3 is TGTGCCAGCAGCTTCGGGAATGAGCAGTTCTTC. Translated: CASSFGNEQFF. The full variable domain, in which reference TRBV11-3 and TRBJ2-1 provide the parts outside the CDR3, is EAGVVQSPRYKIIEKKQPVAFWCNPISGHNTLYWYLQNLGQGPELLIRYENEEAVDDSQLPKDRFSAERLKGVDSTLKIQPAELGDSAVYLCASSFGNEQFFGPGTRLTVL.

The gene calls are TRBV25-1 and TRBJ1-2, with D perhaps TRBD1 (6 bases). CDR3 length: 15 amino acids. The V and J ends lost 4 bases and 5 bases respectively, with 17 bases between them. Germline CDR1 MGHDK, CDR2 SYGVNS. This chain's CDR3 is CASSAAGVPGYGYTF. The CDR3 nucleotides read TGTGCCAGCAGTGCCGCAGGGGTCCCTGGATATGGCTACACCTTC.

Points on this clone: The junction does not match germline at one end; this may be a read error. The CDR3 bases are TGTGCCTGGAGTGTAACTACGGGCGATAGGGGAATCTTT. Its protein is CAWSVTTGDRGIF. This chain uses TRBV30 with TRBJ1-1; D might be TRBD1 (5 bases). Germline V gene lookup returns CDR1 GTSNPN and CDR2 SVGIG (reference sequence). The CDR3 sequence is 13 residues long.

The chain joins TRBV6-5 to TRBJ2-7, with D tentatively TRBD2 (6 bases). From germline, CDR1 is MNHEY and CDR2 SVGAGI. CDR3 length equals 14 residues. The V and J ends lost 7 bases and 2 bases respectively, with 15 bases between them. CDR3 bases: TGTGCCAGCAAGCGCGGGGCTGCCGCCTACGAGCAGTACTTC. Its protein is CASKRGAAAYEQYF.

Only one count was recorded for this clone. The chain combines TRBV18 with TRBJ2-7; 7 bases are shared with TRBD2. V gave up 1 base and J gave up 6 bases; unmatched junction bases: 0. The CDR3 runs to 12 residues. From germline, CDR1 is KGHSH and CDR2 LQKENI. Here the CDR3 reads CASSPLAGEQYF. For the CDR3, the DNA is TGTGCCAGCTCACCACTAGCGGGCGAGCAGTACTTC.

The chain employs TRBV19 and TRBJ2-7; a weak D match, TRBD2 (6 bases). The V gene lost 2 bases and the J gene lost 1 base, with 12 bases spanning the gap. CDR3 length: 15 residues. Looked up from germline, CDR1 is LNHDA and CDR2 is SQIVND (reference sequence). The CDR3 sequence: CASSINAGLSYEQYF. CDR3 DNA sequence: TGTGCCAGTAGTATAAATGCGGGGCTTTCCTACGAGCAGTACTTC.

This clone was recorded only once. The J gene is TRBJ2-5, the V gene TRBV3-1 (or the pseudogene TRBV3-2); D might be TRBD2 (6 bases). CDR1 and CDR2 (germline): LGHDT, YNNKEL (reference sequence). The CDR3 spans 17 residues. Trimming took 4 bases from V and 2 from J, leaving 20 bases between them. CDR3: CASSLAGGPIPQETQYF. The CDR3 DNA is TGTGCCAGCAGCCTGGCAGGAGGGCCCATACCACAAGAGACCCAGTACTTC.

V usage is TRBV19 and J usage is TRBJ2-7; a possible D gene is TRBD1 (5 bases). Germline V gene sequence: CDR1 LNHDA, CDR2 SQIVND (reference sequence). Trimming took 6 bases from V and 6 from J, leaving 12 bases between them. The CDR3 covers 12 residues. CDR3 protein: CASRTALGEQYF. The DNA of the CDR3 is TGTGCCAGTAGGACAGCTCTCGGCGAGCAGTACTTC.

The count of this clone is one. The J gene is TRBJ2-3, the V gene TRBV27, with D unresolved. The CDR3 runs to 13 residues. Germline V CDR1 and CDR2: MNHEY, SMNVEV (reference sequence). The V end was cut by 7 bases, the J end by 8 bases, with 16 bases between. CDR3 bases: TGTGCCAGCAAAGGTCCAACCTCGGGTACGCAGTATTTT. Its translation: CASKGPTSGTQYF.

The chain employs TRBV2 and TRBJ2-5, with 8 positions matching TRBD2. The DNA end favors TRBJ2-7, so the J call may be wrong. There are 15 residues in the CDR3. The V gene's germline CDR1 is SNHLY and CDR2 FYNNEI. The DNA of the CDR3 is TGTGCCAGCAGTGACCCTGGACTAGCTACCTACGAGCAGTACTTC. This translates into CASSDPGLATYEQYF.

The genes are TRBV29-1 and TRBJ1-2; 9 bases align to TRBD1. Germline CDR1 SQVTM, CDR2 ANQGSEA. There are 13 residues in the CDR3. V dropped 4 bases and J dropped 6; count of bases not matched to a gene: 6. DNA for the CDR3: TGCAGCGTTGCAATGGGACAGGGTCATGGCTACACCTTC. Residues: CSVAMGQGHGYTF.

The rearrangement joins TRBV5-1 to TRBJ2-1, with 9 bases fitting TRBD2. Trimming removed 0 bases from V and 4 bases from J; junction bases left unmatched: 2. Germline V gene data show CDR1 as SGHRS and CDR2 as YFSETQ. The CDR3 is 15 residues long. CDR3: CASSLGTSEYNEQFF. DNA of the CDR3: TGCGCCAGCAGCTTGGGGACTAGCGAGTACAATGAGCAGTTCTTC.

The chain joins TRBV28 to TRBJ1-4, with TRBD1 matching 7 bases. CDR1 MDHEN and CDR2 SYDVKM come from the germline V gene. The CDR3 contains 16 residues. Trimming cost V 2 bases and J 4 bases; bases outside gene matches: 7. The CDR3 here is CASSLVRGPDNEKLFF. CDR3 nucleotides: TGTGCCAGCAGTTTAGTGAGGGGGCCGGATAATGAAAAACTGTTTTTT.

The rearrangement uses TRBV9 and TRBJ2-7; 7 bases match TRBD2. Unmatched junction bases numbered 5, after V lost 1 base and J lost 4 bases. The germline V gene encodes CDR1 SGDLS and CDR2 YYNGEE. The length of the CDR3 is 14 residues. CDR3 nucleotide sequence: TGTGCCAGCAGCGTATCCGCGGGAGATTACGAGCAGTACTTC. The encoded protein is CASSVSAGDYEQYF.

The V call is TRBV5-6, the J call TRBJ1-6; 10 bases are a match to TRBD1. Germline trimming cut 5 bases from V and 7 bases from J; bases unmatched to any gene: 3. The CDR3 length is 14 residues. In germline, CDR1 is SGHDT, CDR2 YYEEEE. CDR3 sequence (DNA): TGTGCCAGCAGTAGGACAGGGGGGAATTCACCCCTCCACTTT. Protein product: CASSRTGGNSPLHF. The variable domain in full, with the rest retrieved from reference TRBV5-6 and TRBJ1-6, is DAGVTQSPTHLIKTRGQQVTLRCSPKSGHDTVSWYQQALGQGPQFIFQYYEEEERQRGNFPDRFSGHQFPNYSSELNVNALLLGDSALYLCASSRTGGNSPLHFGNGTRLTVT.

This chain links TRBV27 with TRBJ2-7; 9 bases match TRBD1. CDR1 is MNHEY, CDR2 SMNVEV, per germline (reference sequence). The CDR3 is made up of 15 amino acids. V dropped 4 bases and J dropped 3; count of bases not matched to a gene: 7. This chain's CDR3 is CASSSPGQGLYEQYF. CDR3 DNA: TGTGCCAGCAGTTCCCCGGGACAGGGACTCTACGAGCAGTACTTC.

The chain combines TRBV19 with TRBJ1-2, with D possibly TRBD1 on 6 matching bases. V lost 5 bases, J lost 5 bases, and 18 bases lay in between. The CDR3 is 15 residues long. Looked up from germline, CDR1 is LNHDA and CDR2 is SQIVND (reference sequence). DNA for the CDR3: TGTGCCAGTAGTGTCCGCCGGGACACCATATATGGCTACACCTTC. Translation: CASSVRRDTIYGYTF.

The chain carries TRBV7-9 and TRBJ2-5; perhaps TRBD2 as D (6 bases). This CDR3 has 14 amino acids. Germline V gives CDR1 SEHNR, CDR2 FQNEAQ (reference sequence). V shed 2 bases and J shed 2 bases, with 9 bases lying between them. The CDR3 protein is CASSLSAGQETQYF. The CDR3 DNA sequence: TGTGCCAGCAGCTTATCTGCGGGGCAAGAGACCCAGTACTTC.

The chain links TRBV7-8 to TRBJ2-7, with TRBD2 matching 12 bases. Germline assignment: CDR1 SGHVS and CDR2 FQNEAQ. The CDR3 length is 16 residues. The ends lost 5 bases at V and 5 bases at J; junction bases unmatched: 10. The CDR3 DNA is TGTGCCAGCAGCCAAGGACTAGCGGGACCTGGGGACGAGCAGTACTTC. Its protein product is CASSQGLAGPGDEQYF.

V gene TRBV27 combines with J gene TRBJ2-7, with 8 bases matching TRBD1. Germline CDR1 reads MNHEY; CDR2 reads SMNVEV (reference sequence). CDR3 length: 18 residues. Germline trimming cut 2 bases from V and 3 bases from J; bases unmatched to any gene: 15. The CDR3 nucleotides read TGTGCCAGCAGTTTAGCCGGGACAGGAGGAGGGATACGCTACGAGCAGTACTTC. This translates into CASSLAGTGGGIRYEQYF.

The rearrangement uses TRBV6-1 and TRBJ2-3, with TRBD2 as a possible D gene (6 bases). The CDR3 sequence is 14 residues long. CDR1 and CDR2 from the germline V gene are MNHNS and SASEGT. Trimming pared 1 base from V and 4 bases from J, leaving 9 bases between. CDR3 residues: CASSEGGVPDTQYF. CDR3 nucleotides: TGTGCCAGCAGTGAAGGGGGGGTTCCAGATACGCAGTATTTT.